Below are 22 T cell receptor beta chains sequenced from a single sample in a study of shared clonotypes between healthy human individuals. The table came from immunoSEQ multiplex PCR; TCRdb's copy has only in-frame clones and leaves some out. Found here are about 1.9 million clones, 80% to 95% of them singletons; the top ten hold over 1.5%. Naive CD8 cells comprised CD45RO-negative, CCR7-positively selected cells, excluding terminally differentiated effector memory CD45RA+ cells. Specimen: naive CD8+ T cells from PBMCs. These TCRs come from a man younger than 30 in good health. Some clones in this sample may be carry-over from other donors' samples.

The CDR3: CASSWGWGPGTDTQYF. The CDR3 DNA is TGTGCCAGCAGCTGGGGGTGGGGACCGGGCACAGATACGCAGTATTTT. The V gene is TRBV27, the J gene TRBJ2-3; D may be TRBD1 or TRBD2 (5 bases each). Between the trimmed V and J ends, which lost 6 bases and 1 base, there was a span of 17 bases. The CDR3 has 16 amino acids. The germline V gene has CDR1 MNHEY and CDR2 SMNVEV (reference sequence).

This rearrangement joins TRBV19 to TRBJ1-1; weak D call: TRBD1 (6 bases). CDR3 length equals 14 residues. Germline V gene sequence: CDR1 LNHDA, CDR2 SQIVND (reference sequence). V lost 5 bases and J 5 bases, leaving 15 bases between the germline ends. DNA of the CDR3: TGTGCCAGTAGTCCCTGGACAGCGGGGACTGAAGCTTTCTTT. It specifies CASSPWTAGTEAFF. Based on the CDR3 plus reference TRBV19 and TRBJ1-1, the full variable domain is DGGITQSPKYLFRKEGQNVTLSCEQNLNHDAMYWYRQDPGQGLRLIYYSQIVNDFQKGDIAEGYSVSREKKESFPLTVTSAQKNPTAFYLCASSPWTAGTEAFFGQGTRLTVV.

This chain links TRBV28 with TRBJ2-1; TRBD2 agrees at 9 bases. Per germline, CDR1 MDHEN and CDR2 SYDVKM. This CDR3 has 14 residues. With V trimmed by 10 bases and J by 5 bases, 9 bases remained unmatched. CDR3: CATRLAGGNNEQFF. In DNA form, the CDR3 reads TGTGCCACTCGACTGGCGGGAGGGAACAATGAGCAGTTCTTC. Looking up the rest from reference TRBV28 and TRBJ2-1 gives the full variable domain: DVKVTQSSRYLVKRTGEKVFLECVQDMDHENMFWYRQDPGLGLRLIYFSYDVKMKEKGDIPEGYSVSREKKERFSLILESASTNQTSMYLCATRLAGGNNEQFFGPGTRLTVL.

In the case of this clone: Other DNA sequences from this sample encode an identical CDR3 as well. V usage is TRBV9 and J usage is TRBJ2-1, with 7 nucleotides matching TRBD2. CDR1 is SGDLS and CDR2 is YYNGEE in the germline V gene. The CDR3 runs to 15 residues. V gave up 0 bases and J gave up 3 bases; unmatched junction bases: 3. The CDR3 loop is CASSVVGGSYNEQFF. The CDR3 DNA is TGTGCCAGCAGCGTAGTTGGCGGGAGCTACAATGAGCAGTTCTTC. Combining the CDR3 with reference TRBV9 and TRBJ2-1 gives the whole variable domain DSGVTQTPKHLITATGQRVTLRCSPRSGDLSVYWYQQSLDQGLQFLIQYYNGEERAKGNILERFSAQQFPDLHSELNLSSLELGDSALYFCASSVVGGSYNEQFFGPGTRLTVL.

The chain employs TRBV9 and TRBJ2-3; a weak D match, TRBD2 (6 bases). Germline V gene lookup returns CDR1 SGDLS and CDR2 YYNGEE. The CDR3 spans 18 residues. Trimming removed 1 base at V and 0 bases at J, with 18 bases between. In DNA, the CDR3 is TGTGCCAGCAGCGTAATGGCGGGACGGGAAGTAAGCACAGATACGCAGTATTTT. The encoded protein is CASSVMAGREVSTDTQYF.

The chain employs TRBV7-9 and TRBJ2-3, with D unclear. V shed 4 bases and J shed 3 bases, with 8 bases lying between them. CDR3 length: 13 residues. Germline CDR1 reads SEHNR; CDR2 reads FQNEAQ (reference sequence). The CDR3 DNA reads as TGTGCCAGCAGCTCCACTTTGACAGATACGCAGTATTTT. This encodes CASSSTLTDTQYF.

This chain connects TRBV19 to TRBJ1-1; 8 bases fit TRBD1. V was pared by 6 bases and J by 9 bases, with 3 bases of the junction left unmatched. Germline CDR1 and CDR2: LNHDA and SQIVND (reference sequence). This CDR3 has 11 amino acids. The CDR3 is CASRRQGKAFF. CDR3 nucleotide sequence: TGTGCCAGTAGACGACAGGGGAAAGCTTTCTTT.

The chain joins TRBV27 to TRBJ1-4, with 10 bases that match TRBD1. V was clipped by 3 bases and J by 8 bases; unmatched bases: 3. The CDR3 length is 14 residues. CDR1 and CDR2 (germline): MNHEY, SMNVEV (reference sequence). DNA of the CDR3: TGTGCCAGCAGTTTCCGGGACAGGGGAGAAAAACTGTTTTTT. Translating it yields CASSFRDRGEKLFF.

Only one count was recorded for this clone. The chain couples TRBV28 to TRBJ1-2; 9 bases line up with TRBD1. V trimming: 6 bases; J trimming: 3 bases; junction bases outside the gene matches: 5. Germline V gene lookup returns CDR1 MDHEN and CDR2 SYDVKM. The CDR3 runs 14 residues. The CDR3, as DNA: TGTGCCAGCAGCAACAGGGGGCCATACTATGGCTACACCTTC. It specifies CASSNRGPYYGYTF.

The count of this clone is one. The chain uses TRBV9 and TRBJ1-2, with D maybe TRBD1 (5 bases). This CDR3 contains 14 residues. Germline CDR1 is SGDLS and CDR2 is YYNGEE. V lost 0 bases and J lost 6, with 12 bases in between. In DNA, the CDR3 is TGTGCCAGCAGCGTAGAGTGGGGGAATCATGGCTACACCTTC. It is translated as CASSVEWGNHGYTF.

V and J are TRBV5-1 and TRBJ2-3, with 7 bases fitting TRBD1. CDR1 and CDR2 from the germline V gene are SGHRS and YFSETQ. The CDR3 totals 16 residues. Germline trimming cut 4 bases from V and 5 bases from J; bases unmatched to any gene: 13. The chain's CDR3 is CASSTPGTGVLDTQYF. CDR3 in DNA: TGCGCCAGCAGCACCCCCGGTACAGGGGTGCTAGATACGCAGTATTTT. Combining the CDR3 with reference TRBV5-1 and TRBJ2-3 gives the whole variable domain KAGVTQTPRYLIKTRGQQVTLSCSPISGHRSVSWYQQTPGQGLQFLFEYFSETQRNKGNFPGRFSGRQFSNSRSEMNVSTLELGDSALYLCASSTPGTGVLDTQYFGPGTRLTVL.

The rearrangement uses TRBV7-8 and TRBJ2-7, with 12 bases lining up with TRBD2. The length of the CDR3 is 17 residues. Germline CDR1 is SGHVS and CDR2 is FQNEAQ. J lost 2 bases, V lost 4 bases, and 9 bases had no gene match. In DNA form, the CDR3 reads TGTGCCAGCAGCTACGGACTAGCGGGAAGCAGCGCCTACGAGCAGTACTTC. It specifies CASSYGLAGSSAYEQYF.

This sequence joins TRBV7-9 and TRBJ2-3, with D maybe TRBD1 (5 bases). Deletions cut 8 bases from V and 4 bases from J, with 13 bases between. The germline V gene has CDR1 SEHNR and CDR2 FQNEAQ (reference sequence). The CDR3 covers 13 residues. Written as DNA, the CDR3 is TGTGCCAGCGCGCTGACAGTTTCAGATACGCAGTATTTT. It specifies CASALTVSDTQYF.

The chain combines TRBV28 with TRBJ2-7; D is uncertain. V shed 2 bases and J shed 3 bases, with 11 bases lying between them. The CDR3 sequence is 14 residues long. Per the germline V gene, CDR1 is MDHEN and CDR2 is SYDVKM. The DNA for the CDR3 is TGTGCCAGCAGTTTAGGTAGCCTGCACTACGAGCAGTACTTC. Translation gives CASSLGSLHYEQYF.

This clone was detected once. The genes are TRBV5-6 and TRBJ1-2; D might be TRBD1 (5 bases). The CDR3 is 15 amino acids. V was cut by 0 bases and J by 2 bases, with 11 bases left in between. Germline CDR1 SGHDT, CDR2 YYEEEE. The CDR3 here is CASSLAGVLNYGYTF. For the CDR3, the DNA is TGTGCCAGCAGCTTGGCGGGGGTGTTAAACTATGGCTACACCTTC.

The chain joins TRBV19 to TRBJ2-5, with TRBD1 matching 7 bases. Germline CDR1 and CDR2: LNHDA and SQIVND (reference sequence). V lost 4 bases to trimming and J lost 1 base; unmatched junction nucleotides: 0. The CDR3 has 13 residues. CDR3: CASSNRGQETQYF. CDR3 sequence (DNA): TGTGCCAGTAGTAACAGGGGCCAAGAGACCCAGTACTTC.

The chain joins TRBV25-1 to TRBJ2-1, with D hard to call. CDR1 and CDR2 from the germline V gene are MGHDK and SYGVNS. V dropped 4 bases and J dropped 6 bases, with 13 bases sitting between them. This CDR3 is 14 amino acids long. The CDR3 DNA reads as TGTGCCAGCAGTGCCCCCTCGCTATTCAATGAGCAGTTCTTC. Translating it yields CASSAPSLFNEQFF.

In DNA, the CDR3 is TGTGCCAGCAGTTTTTACAAGCTCGAGTACCCTGCTGGAAACACCATATATTTT. Residues: CASSFYKLEYPAGNTIYF. The chain is built from TRBV27 and TRBJ1-3; D not resolved. V was cut by 3 bases and J by 2 bases, with 20 bases left in between. CDR1 is MNHEY and CDR2 is SMNVEV in the germline V gene (reference sequence). CDR3 length: 18 residues.

The chain is built from TRBV28 and TRBJ1-2; 10 positions agree with TRBD1. Trimming removed 2 bases from V and 8 bases from J; junction bases left unmatched: 8. CDR1 is MDHEN, CDR2 SYDVKM, per germline. The CDR3 is 15 residues long. The chain's CDR3 is CASSLLPTGGLGYTF. The CDR3 DNA reads TGTGCCAGCAGTTTACTCCCGACAGGGGGCCTGGGCTACACCTTC.

The CDR3 reads CASSLWSRTEQFF. The CDR3 DNA reads as TGTGCCAGCAGTTTATGGTCCCGGACTGAGCAGTTCTTC. V gene TRBV28 combines with J gene TRBJ2-1, with no clear D. CDR3 length equals 13 residues. Between the trimmed V and J ends, which lost 0 bases and 9 bases, there was a span of 9 bases. Germline V lookup: CDR1 MDHEN, CDR2 SYDVKM.

The V and J genes are TRBV5-4 and TRBJ2-5, with D maybe TRBD1 (5 bases). This CDR3 spans 14 amino acids. Trimming took 4 bases from V and 2 from J, leaving 12 bases between them. From germline, CDR1 is SGHNT and CDR2 YYREEE (reference sequence). CDR3 bases: TGTGCCAGCAGCCAAGGACAAATTCAAGAGACCCAGTACTTC. Protein product: CASSQGQIQETQYF. The variable domain in full, with the rest retrieved from reference TRBV5-4 and TRBJ2-5, is ETGVTQSPTHLIKTRGQQVTLRCSSQSGHNTVSWYQQALGQGPQFIFQYYREEENGRGNFPPRFSGLQFPNYSSELNVNALELDDSALYLCASSQGQIQETQYFGPGTRLLVL.

This clone was detected once. The chain couples TRBV29-1 to TRBJ2-7, with 7 bases lining up with TRBD1. This CDR3 contains 14 residues. The germline V gene encodes CDR1 SQVTM and CDR2 ANQGSEA. V trimming: 6 bases; J trimming: 2 bases; junction bases outside the gene matches: 10. This chain's CDR3 is CSVAGGRNTYEQYF. The CDR3 region has the DNA TGCAGCGTCGCAGGGGGACGGAATACCTACGAGCAGTACTTC.